The entry below describes one T cell receptor beta chain. As yet, its antigen is unknown. CDR1 and CDR2 from the germline V gene are KGHDR and SFDVKD. This CDR3 contains 17 residues. The ends were cut back, 3 bases at V and 0 bases at J, with 13 bases in the middle. This sample is drawn from a study of metastatic and nonmetastatic thyroid tumors. Whole-study findings and limits: Reportedly, malignant thyroid tumors had significantly higher TCR beta diversity than benign nodules, in blood and tumor.

There were no patients who had received any treatment before thyroid surgery. TCRdb re-called the PCR reads with MiXCR. This sample carries about 4,600 clones, roughly 20% of them seen once, and the ten largest clones take less than 30%. This sequence joins TRBV24-1 and TRBJ2-2; D assignment may be TRBD1 or TRBD2 (5 bases each). The receptor was derived from a male donor with papillary thyroid cancer or a benign thyroid nodule (not recorded which). Some clones in this sample may be carry-over from other donors' samples. Material for sequencing was adjacent normal tissue. CDR3 DNA sequence: TGTGCCACCAGTGATCTACCGGGACGGCCGAACACCGGGGAGCTGTTTTTT. This translates into CATSDLPGRPNTGELFF.